These T cell receptor beta chains were read from a single sample in a study of CD8 T cell repertoires and HIV-1 epitope variants. The assay was immunoSEQ multiplex PCR, and TCRdb's table has in-frame clones only and misses some. The sample holds roughly 100,000 clones; 74% are singletons and the top ten take 25% to 30%. Input material: uncultured baseline CD8+ T cells from peripheral blood mononuclear cells (PBMCs). The receptors originated from a male donor with HIV. CDR3s include the opening cysteine and the closing phenylalanine or tryptophan. A D gene is named only where the DNA matches it firmly. Size is stated for part of the rows, as once, few or many counts, or as a class when the clone is expanded.

15	once	TRBV5-4	TRBJ2-1	TRBD1	TGTGCCAGCAGCATAGGACAGGGTGGGTGGAATGAGCAGTTCTTC	CASSIGQGGWNEQFF
14	NA	TRBV6-6	TRBJ2-7	NA	TGTGCCAGCACCTCCGTAGGGGCCGCCTACGAGCAGTACTTC	CASTSVGAAYEQYF
15	NA	TRBV28	TRBJ1-1	NA	TGTGCCAGCAGTCCCAAGGACGTCATGAACACTGAAGCTTTCTTT	CASSPKDVMNTEAFF
14	NA	TRBV19	TRBJ2-7	NA	TGTGCCAGTAGTACCAACCAGGGAAGGTACGAGCAGTACTTC	CASSTNQGRYEQYF
14	NA	TRBV12-5	TRBJ1-1	NA	TGTGCTAGTGCCTTGGGGGCGCCGAACACTGAAGCTTTCTTT	CASALGAPNTEAFF
15	NA	TRBV4-1	TRBJ1-3	NA	TGCGCCAGCAGCCAACCGGGGGATTTAGGAAACACCATATATTTT	CASSQPGDLGNTIYF
15	once	TRBV6-6	TRBJ2-1	NA	TGTGCCAGCAGTTACGAGGGGCAGGGGAACAATGAGCAGTTCTTC	CASSYEGQGNNEQFF
15	NA	TRBV19	TRBJ1-2	TRBD1	TGTGCCAGTAGTCCCGTTGGACAGGGGGCTTATGGCTACACCTTC	CASSPVGQGAYGYTF
15	NA	TRBV4-2	TRBJ1-1	TRBD1	TGTGCCAGCAGCCTTTGGACAGGGGGAAACACTGAAGCTTTCTTT	CASSLWTGGNTEAFF
15	NA	TRBV15	TRBJ1-1	NA	TGTGCCACCAGCAGAGATGCAGGGAGGAACACTGAAGCTTTCTTT	CATSRDAGRNTEAFF
14	few	TRBV29-1	TRBJ1-1	TRBD1	TGCAGCGTTGAATCGACAGGGATGAACACTGAAGCTTTCTTT	CSVESTGMNTEAFF
16	few	TRBV7-8	TRBJ2-7	NA	TGTGCCAGCAGCTTCTCCCGAGAGGGTGGGTCCTACGAGCAGTACTTC	CASSFSREGGSYEQYF
14	NA	TRBV7-3	TRBJ1-2	TRBD1	TGTGCCAGCAGCTTGGGGACAGGGAGGGATGGCTACACCTTC	CASSLGTGRDGYTF
16	NA	TRBV28	TRBJ2-3	TRBD2	TGTGCCAGCAGCACCACTTCTAGCGGGAGCACAGATACGCAGTATTTT	CASSTTSSGSTDTQYF
16	NA	TRBV5-1	TRBJ2-1	TRBD2	TGCGCCAGCAGGCCCACTAGCGGGAGGGCCCCCAATGAGCAGTTCTTC	CASRPTSGRAPNEQFF
14	NA	TRBV19	TRBJ1-5	TRBD1	TGTGCCAGTAGTATAACAGGGGGGAATCAGCCCCAGCATTTT	CASSITGGNQPQHF
17	NA	TRBV28	TRBJ2-3	NA	TGTGCCAGCAGTTTATCCCGACTTATTTCTAGCACAGATACGCAGTATTTT	CASSLSRLISSTDTQYF
11	NA	TRBV5-6	TRBJ1-4	NA	TGTGCCAGCAGCCTTAATGAAAAACTGTTTTTT	CASSLNEKLFF
13	few	TRBV27	TRBJ1-5	TRBD1	TGTGCCAGCAAACGGACAGGGTTGCAGCCCCAGCATTTT	CASKRTGLQPQHF
14	NA	TRBV5-1	TRBJ1-1	NA	TGCGCCAGCAGCTACCGTCGGGCGGACACTGAAGCTTTCTTT	CASSYRRADTEAFF
15	few	TRBV2	TRBJ1-6	NA	TGTGCCACCGTACCCTTATGGGTCTATAATTCACCCCTCCACTTT	CATVPLWVYNSPLHF
16	NA	TRBV7-2	TRBJ2-3	TRBD1	TGTGCCAGCAGCCAAAGACAGGGGGGAAGCACAGATACGCAGTATTTT	CASSQRQGGSTDTQYF
15	NA	TRBV7-3	TRBJ2-1	TRBD2	TGTGCCAGCAGCCCGGGGGGTCAGACCTACAATGAGCAGTTCTTC	CASSPGGQTYNEQFF
14	NA	TRBV7-9	TRBJ2-3	NA	TGTGCCAGCAGCTTACAGGAAGGTTGGGATACGCAGTATTTT	CASSLQEGWDTQYF